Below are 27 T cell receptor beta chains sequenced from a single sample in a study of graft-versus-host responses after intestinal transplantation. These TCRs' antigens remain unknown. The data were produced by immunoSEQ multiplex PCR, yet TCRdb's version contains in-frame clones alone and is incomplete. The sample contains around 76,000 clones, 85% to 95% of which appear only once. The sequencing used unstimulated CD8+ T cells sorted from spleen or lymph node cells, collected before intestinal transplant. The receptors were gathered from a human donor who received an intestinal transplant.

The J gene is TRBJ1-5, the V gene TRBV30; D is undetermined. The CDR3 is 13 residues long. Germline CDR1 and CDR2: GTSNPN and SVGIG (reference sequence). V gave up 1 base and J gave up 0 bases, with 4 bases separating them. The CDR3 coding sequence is TGTGCCTGGAGTGACCTTAGCAATCAGCCCCAGCATTTT. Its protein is CAWSDLSNQPQHF.

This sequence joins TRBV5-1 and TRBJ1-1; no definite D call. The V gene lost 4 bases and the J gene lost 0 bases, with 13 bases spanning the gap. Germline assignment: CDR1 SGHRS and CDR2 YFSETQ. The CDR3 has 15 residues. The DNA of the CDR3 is TGCGCCAGCAGCCACGACGAGGTCGTGAACACTGAAGCTTTCTTT. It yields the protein CASSHDEVVNTEAFF.

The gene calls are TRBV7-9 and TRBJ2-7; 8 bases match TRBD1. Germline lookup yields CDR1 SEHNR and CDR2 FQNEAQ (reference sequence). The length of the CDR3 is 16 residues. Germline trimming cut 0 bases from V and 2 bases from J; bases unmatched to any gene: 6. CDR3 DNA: TGTGCCAGCAGCTTAGCCAGGGACAGGCTACCCTACGAGCAGTACTTC. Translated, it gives CASSLARDRLPYEQYF.

The CDR3 spells CASSFDGGEQYF. In DNA form, the CDR3 reads TGTGCCAGCAGCTTTGATGGCGGCGAGCAGTACTTC. The chain combines TRBV7-6 with TRBJ2-7; D is unresolved. The CDR3 is 12 residues long. V lost 3 bases and J lost 6, with 9 bases in between. In germline, CDR1 is SGHVS, CDR2 FNYEAQ.

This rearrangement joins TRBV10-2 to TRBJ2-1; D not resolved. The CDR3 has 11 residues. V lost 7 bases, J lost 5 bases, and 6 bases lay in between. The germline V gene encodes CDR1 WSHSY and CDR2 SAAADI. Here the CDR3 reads CASTLDNEQFF. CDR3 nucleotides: TGCGCCAGCACCCTAGACAATGAGCAGTTCTTC.

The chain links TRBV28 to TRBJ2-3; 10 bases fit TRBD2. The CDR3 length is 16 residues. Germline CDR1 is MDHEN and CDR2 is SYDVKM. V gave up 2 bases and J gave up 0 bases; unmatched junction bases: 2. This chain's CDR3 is CASSLPSGSSTDTQYF. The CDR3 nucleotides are TGTGCCAGCAGTTTACCTAGCGGGAGCAGCACAGATACGCAGTATTTT.

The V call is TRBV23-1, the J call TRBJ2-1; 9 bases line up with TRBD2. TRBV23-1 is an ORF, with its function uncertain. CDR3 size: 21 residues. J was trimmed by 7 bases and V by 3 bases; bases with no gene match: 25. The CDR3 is CASSHLTTGEGSGRFGNEQFF. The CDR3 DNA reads TGCGCCAGCAGTCATCTCACTACAGGGGAGGGAAGCGGGAGGTTCGGGAATGAGCAGTTCTTC.

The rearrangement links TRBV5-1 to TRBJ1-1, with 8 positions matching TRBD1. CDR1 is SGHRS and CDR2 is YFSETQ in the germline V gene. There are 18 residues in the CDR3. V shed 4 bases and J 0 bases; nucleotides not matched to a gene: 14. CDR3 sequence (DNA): TGCGCCAGCAGCATGGGGGGCTCGGGACAGGCCATGAACACTGAAGCTTTCTTT. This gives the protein CASSMGGSGQAMNTEAFF.

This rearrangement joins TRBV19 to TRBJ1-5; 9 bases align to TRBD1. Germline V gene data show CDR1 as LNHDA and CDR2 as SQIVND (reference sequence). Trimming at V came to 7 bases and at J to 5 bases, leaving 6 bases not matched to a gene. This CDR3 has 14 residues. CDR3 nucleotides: TGTGCCAGTACGGACAGGGGAGGGGATCAGCCCCAGCATTTT. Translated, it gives CASTDRGGDQPQHF.

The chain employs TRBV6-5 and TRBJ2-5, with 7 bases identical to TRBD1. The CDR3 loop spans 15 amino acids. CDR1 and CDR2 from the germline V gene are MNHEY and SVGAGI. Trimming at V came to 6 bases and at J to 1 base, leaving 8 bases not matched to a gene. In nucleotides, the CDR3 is TGTGCCAGCAGACGAGACGGGACAGTCCAAGAGACCCAGTACTTC. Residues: CASRRDGTVQETQYF.

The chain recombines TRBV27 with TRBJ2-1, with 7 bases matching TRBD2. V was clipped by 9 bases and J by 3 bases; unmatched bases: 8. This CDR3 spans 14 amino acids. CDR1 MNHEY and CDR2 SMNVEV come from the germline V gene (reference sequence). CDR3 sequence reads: CASSGREFYNEQFF. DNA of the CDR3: TGTGCCAGTTCCGGGCGGGAGTTCTACAATGAGCAGTTCTTC.

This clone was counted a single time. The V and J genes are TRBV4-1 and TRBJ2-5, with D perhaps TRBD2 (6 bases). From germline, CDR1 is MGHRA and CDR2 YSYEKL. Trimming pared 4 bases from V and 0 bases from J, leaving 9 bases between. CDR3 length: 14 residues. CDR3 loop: CASSPTSYQETQYF. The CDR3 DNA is TGCGCCAGCAGCCCGACTAGTTACCAAGAGACCCAGTACTTC.

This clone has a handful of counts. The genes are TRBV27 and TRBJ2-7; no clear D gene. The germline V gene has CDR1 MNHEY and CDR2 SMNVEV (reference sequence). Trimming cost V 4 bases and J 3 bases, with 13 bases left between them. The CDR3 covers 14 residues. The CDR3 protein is CASSSTAVVYEQYF. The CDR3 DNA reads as TGTGCCAGCAGTTCCACGGCGGTCGTCTACGAGCAGTACTTC.

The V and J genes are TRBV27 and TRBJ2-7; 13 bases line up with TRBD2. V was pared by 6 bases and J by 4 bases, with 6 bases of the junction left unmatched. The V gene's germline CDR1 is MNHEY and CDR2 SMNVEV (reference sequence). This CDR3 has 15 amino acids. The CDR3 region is CASSYGLAGEYEQYF. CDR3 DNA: TGTGCCAGCAGCTACGGACTAGCGGGAGAATACGAGCAGTACTTC.

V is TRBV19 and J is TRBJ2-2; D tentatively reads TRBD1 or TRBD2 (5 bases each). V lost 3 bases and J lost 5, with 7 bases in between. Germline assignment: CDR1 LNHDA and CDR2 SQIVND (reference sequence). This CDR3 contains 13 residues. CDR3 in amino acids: CASSIGGTGELFF. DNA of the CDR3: TGTGCCAGTAGTATTGGGGGTACCGGGGAGCTGTTTTTT.

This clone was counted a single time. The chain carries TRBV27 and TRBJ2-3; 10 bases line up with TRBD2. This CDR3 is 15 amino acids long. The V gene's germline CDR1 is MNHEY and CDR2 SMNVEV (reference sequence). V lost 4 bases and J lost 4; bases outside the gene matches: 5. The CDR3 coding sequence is TGTGCCAGCAGTTCCCTAGCGGGAGAATCAGATACGCAGTATTTT. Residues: CASSSLAGESDTQYF.

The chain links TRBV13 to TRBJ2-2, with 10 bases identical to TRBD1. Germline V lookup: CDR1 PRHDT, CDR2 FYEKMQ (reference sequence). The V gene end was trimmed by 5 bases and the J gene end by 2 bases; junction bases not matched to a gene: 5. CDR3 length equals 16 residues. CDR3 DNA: TGTGCCAGCAGCACAGGGGACAGGGGTAACACCGGGGAGCTGTTTTTT. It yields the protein CASSTGDRGNTGELFF.

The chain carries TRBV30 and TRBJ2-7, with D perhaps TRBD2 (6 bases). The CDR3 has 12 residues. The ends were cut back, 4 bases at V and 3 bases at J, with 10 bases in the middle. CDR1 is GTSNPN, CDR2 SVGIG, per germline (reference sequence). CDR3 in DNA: TGTGCCTGGAATGGAGGGAGCTACGAGCAGTACTTC. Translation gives CAWNGGSYEQYF. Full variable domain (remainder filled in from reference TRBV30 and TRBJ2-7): SQTIHQWPATLVQPVGSPLSLECTVEGTSNPNLYWYRQAAGRGLQLLFYSVGIGQISSEVPQNLSASRPQDRQFILSSKKLLLSDSGFYLCAWNGGSYEQYFGPGTRLTVT.

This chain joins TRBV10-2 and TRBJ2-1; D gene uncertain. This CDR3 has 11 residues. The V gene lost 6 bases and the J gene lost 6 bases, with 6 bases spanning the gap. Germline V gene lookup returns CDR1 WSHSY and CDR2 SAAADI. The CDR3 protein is CASREANEQFF. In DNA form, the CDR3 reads TGCGCCAGCAGAGAAGCCAATGAGCAGTTCTTC.

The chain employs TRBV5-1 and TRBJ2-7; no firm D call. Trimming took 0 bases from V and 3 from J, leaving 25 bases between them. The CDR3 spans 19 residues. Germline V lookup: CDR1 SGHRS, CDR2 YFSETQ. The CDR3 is CASSLAPGLILEIDYEQYF. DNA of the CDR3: TGCGCCAGCAGCTTGGCCCCGGGTCTCATCCTGGAAATTGACTACGAGCAGTACTTC.

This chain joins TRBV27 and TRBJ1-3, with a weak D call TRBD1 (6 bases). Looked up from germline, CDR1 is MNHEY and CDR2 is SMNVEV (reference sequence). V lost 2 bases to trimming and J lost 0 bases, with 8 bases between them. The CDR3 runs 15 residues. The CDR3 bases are TGTGCCAGCAGTTTACAGGGACACTCTGGAAACACCATATATTTT. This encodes CASSLQGHSGNTIYF.

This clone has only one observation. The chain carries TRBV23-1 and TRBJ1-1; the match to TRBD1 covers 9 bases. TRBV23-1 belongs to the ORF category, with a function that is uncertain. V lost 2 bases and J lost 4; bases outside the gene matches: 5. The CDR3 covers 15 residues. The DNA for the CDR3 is TGCGCCAGCAGTCAAACTGGGACAGGGAGCACTGAAGCTTTCTTT. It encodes CASSQTGTGSTEAFF.

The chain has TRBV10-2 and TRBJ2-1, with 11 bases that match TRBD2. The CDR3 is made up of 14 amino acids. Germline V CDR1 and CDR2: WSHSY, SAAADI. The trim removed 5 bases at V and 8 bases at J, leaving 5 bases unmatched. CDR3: CASSHTSGSDEQFF. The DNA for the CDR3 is TGCGCCAGCAGTCACACTAGCGGGAGCGATGAGCAGTTCTTC.

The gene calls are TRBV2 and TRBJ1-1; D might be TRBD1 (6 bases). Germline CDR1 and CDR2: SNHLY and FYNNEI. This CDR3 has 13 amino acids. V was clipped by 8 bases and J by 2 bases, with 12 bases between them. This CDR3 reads CASDGGPNTEAFF. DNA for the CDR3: TGTGCCAGCGACGGGGGGCCCAACACTGAAGCTTTCTTT.

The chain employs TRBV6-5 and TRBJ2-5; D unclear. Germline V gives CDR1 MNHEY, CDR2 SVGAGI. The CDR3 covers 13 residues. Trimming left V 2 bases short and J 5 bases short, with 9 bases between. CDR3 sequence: CASSYLTGETQYF. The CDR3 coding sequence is TGTGCCAGCAGTTACCTGACCGGGGAGACCCAGTACTTC.

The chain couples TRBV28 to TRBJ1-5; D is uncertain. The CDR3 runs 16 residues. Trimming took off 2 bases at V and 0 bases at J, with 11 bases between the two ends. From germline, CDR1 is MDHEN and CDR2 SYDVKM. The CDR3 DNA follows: TGTGCCAGCAGTTTAGGAACAAGTTATAGCAATCAGCCCCAGCATTTT. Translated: CASSLGTSYSNQPQHF.

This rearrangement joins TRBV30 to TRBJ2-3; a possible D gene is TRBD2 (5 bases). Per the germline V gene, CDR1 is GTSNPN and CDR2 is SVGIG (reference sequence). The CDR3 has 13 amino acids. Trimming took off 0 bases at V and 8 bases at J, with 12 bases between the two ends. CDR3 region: CAWSVLEEGTQYF. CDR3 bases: TGTGCCTGGAGTGTACTAGAAGAGGGTACGCAGTATTTT.